The entry below gives a single TCR beta chain sequence along with its context. This table comes from immunoSEQ multiplex PCR, and its TCRdb copy is limited to in-frame clones, with some not included. The sample lists about 170,000 clones; roughly 95% were seen once. The data stem from a study of cytomegalovirus exposure and HLA in healthy donors. Germline CDR1 reads LNHDA; CDR2 reads SQIVND (reference sequence). The CDR3 totals 15 residues. The ends lost 6 bases at V and 2 bases at J; junction bases unmatched: 7. The TCR sequence derives from a young woman in good health and CMV-seronegative. The J gene is TRBJ2-3, the V gene TRBV19, with 8 bases that match TRBD1. The sequenced sample consisted of PBMCs. The CDR3 DNA is TGTGCCAGTAGCTACCGGACAGGGACCACAGATACGCAGTATTTT. It encodes CASSYRTGTTDTQYF.